This T cell receptor beta chain is drawn from a study of vaccination and CD4 T cells after COVID-19. Study-wide context: Four females and six males made up the convalescents, two of whom were Hispanic.

Broader study findings: Looking at convalescent patients, a median roughly 83% of reactive clones were present only post-vaccination.

With the Oncomine TCR Beta short-read assay, DNA from cultured CD4+ T cells was sequenced. TCRdb processed the PCR reads anew with MiXCR; each CDR3 protein has one entry. The sample carries about 9,700 distinct CDR3 sequences, under 75% recorded once. Specified treatment: 10-day PBMC culture with coronavirus spike peptide pools or control peptides (ViraFEST assay). Positive PCR dates covered March to December 2020, before US Alpha, Beta and Delta variants. Germline-derived CDR1 and CDR2 are DFQATT and SNEGSKA (reference sequence). CDR3 length: 12 residues. As concerns this clonotype: Its antigen is unidentified.

Sequenced sample: CD4+ T cells from blood, cultured in vitro. V gene TRBV20-1 combines with J gene TRBJ2-5; 8 nucleotides agree with TRBD2. The receptor's source is a human donor who had recovered from COVID-19. CDR3 region: CSRGGRGETQYF. Here the CDR3 DNA reads TGCTCCCGCGGGGGGAGAGGCGAGACCCAGTACTTC.